The clone carrying this T cell receptor beta chain appeared many times. TCRdb re-called the 5' RACE reads through MiXCR, storing one row per CDR3 protein. The sample includes approximately 400,000 distinct CDR3 sequences, less than 25% of them seen just once. This specimen belongs to a study of T-cell memory formation after mild COVID-19. V shed 0 bases and J 7 bases; nucleotides not matched to a gene: 9. Per the germline V gene, CDR1 is MGHRA and CDR2 is YSYEKL. This CDR3 has 16 residues. The receptor comes from an adult woman who had mild COVID-19 (a few samples of this study predate the infection). Cell type and time point are not known. The chain carries TRBV4-1 and TRBJ2-5; 9 positions match TRBD2. Sequencing was done on a sample of PBMCs or a T cell subset sorted from them (not recorded which). CDR3 sequence: CASSQDLAGGPVTQYF. CDR3 DNA sequence: TGCGCCAGCAGCCAAGATTTGGCGGGGGGGCCTGTGACCCAGTACTTC.